This T cell receptor (beta chain) was recorded in a study of T cell changes during pregnancy in multiple sclerosis. Looked up from germline, CDR1 is SEHNR and CDR2 is FQNEAQ (reference sequence). J lost 4 bases, V lost 5 bases, and 14 bases had no gene match. The CDR3 consists of 17 residues. Sequencing used immunoSEQ multiplex PCR; TCRdb keeps in-frame clones, though not all of them. Among 70,000 to 90,000 clones listed, 91% were seen once. V gene TRBV7-9 combines with J gene TRBJ1-3, with 7 bases fitting TRBD1. The source of this sequence is a female donor in good health, serving as a control in a pregnancy study. Some clones in this sample may be carry-over from other donors' samples. The sample here was PBMCs, taken in the first trimester of pregnancy. This CDR3 is CASSLESGQARGNTIYF. As DNA, the CDR3 is TGTGCCAGCAGCCTAGAAAGCGGACAGGCGAGGGGAAACACCATATATTTT.